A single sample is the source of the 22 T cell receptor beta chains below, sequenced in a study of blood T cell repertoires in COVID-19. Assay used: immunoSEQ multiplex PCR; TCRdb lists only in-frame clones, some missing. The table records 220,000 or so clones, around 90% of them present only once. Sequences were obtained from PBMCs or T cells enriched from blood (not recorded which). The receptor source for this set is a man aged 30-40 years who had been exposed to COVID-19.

The CDR3 DNA reads TGCGCCAGCAGACCCGGGACAGGGGGGTACGAGCAGTACTTC. Protein: CASRPGTGGYEQYF. The chain couples TRBV4-1 to TRBJ2-7; 11 nucleotides line up with TRBD1. V dropped 6 bases and J dropped 4; count of bases not matched to a gene: 5. The germline gives CDR1 MGHRA, CDR2 YSYEKL. This CDR3 spans 14 amino acids.

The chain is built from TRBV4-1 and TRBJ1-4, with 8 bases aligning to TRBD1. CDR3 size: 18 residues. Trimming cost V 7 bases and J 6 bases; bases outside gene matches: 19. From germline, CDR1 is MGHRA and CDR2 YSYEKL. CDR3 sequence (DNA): TGCGCCAGCAAACCCCTCAGGCGATCCGGGACAGGTCATGAAAAACTGTTTTTT. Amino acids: CASKPLRRSGTGHEKLFF.

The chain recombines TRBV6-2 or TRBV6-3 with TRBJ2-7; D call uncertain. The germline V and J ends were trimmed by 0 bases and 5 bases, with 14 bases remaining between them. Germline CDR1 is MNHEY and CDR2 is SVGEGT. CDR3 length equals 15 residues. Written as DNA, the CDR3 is TGTGCCAGCAGTTACTCGTCCAGGCCCCCTGACGAGCAGTACTTC. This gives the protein CASSYSSRPPDEQYF.

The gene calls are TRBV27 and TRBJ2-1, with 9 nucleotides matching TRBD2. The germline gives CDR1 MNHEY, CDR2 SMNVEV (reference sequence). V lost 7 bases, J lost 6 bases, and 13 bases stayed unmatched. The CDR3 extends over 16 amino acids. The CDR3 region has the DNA TGTGCCAGCAAAACTCGTGGGGCGGGGGGGCTCAATGAGCAGTTCTTC. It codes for CASKTRGAGGLNEQFF.

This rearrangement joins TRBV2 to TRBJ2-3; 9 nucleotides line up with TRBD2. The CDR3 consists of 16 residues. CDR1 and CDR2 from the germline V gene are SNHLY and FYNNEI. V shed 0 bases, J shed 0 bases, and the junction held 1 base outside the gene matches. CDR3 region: CASSEARGGSTDTQYF. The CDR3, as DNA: TGTGCCAGCAGTGAAGCGCGGGGGGGGAGCACAGATACGCAGTATTTT.

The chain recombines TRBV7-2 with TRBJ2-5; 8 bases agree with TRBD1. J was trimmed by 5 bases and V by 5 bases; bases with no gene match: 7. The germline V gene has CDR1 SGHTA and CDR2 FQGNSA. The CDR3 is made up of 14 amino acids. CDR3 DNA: TGTGCCAGCAGCACTCACAGGGGGTCGGAGACCCAGTACTTC. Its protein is CASSTHRGSETQYF.

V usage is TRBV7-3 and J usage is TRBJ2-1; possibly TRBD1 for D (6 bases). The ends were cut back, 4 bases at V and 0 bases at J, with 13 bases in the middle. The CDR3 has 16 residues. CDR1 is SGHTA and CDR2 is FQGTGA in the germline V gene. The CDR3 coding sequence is TGTGCCAGCAGCTCTAGACAGGTGAACTCCTACAATGAGCAGTTCTTC. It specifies CASSSRQVNSYNEQFF.

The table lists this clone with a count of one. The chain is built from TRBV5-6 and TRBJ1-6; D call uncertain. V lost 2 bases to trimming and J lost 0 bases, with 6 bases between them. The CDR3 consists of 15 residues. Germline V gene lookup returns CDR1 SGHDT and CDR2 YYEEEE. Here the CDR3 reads CASSFYGSYNSPLHF. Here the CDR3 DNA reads TGTGCCAGCAGCTTTTACGGCTCCTATAATTCACCCCTCCACTTT.

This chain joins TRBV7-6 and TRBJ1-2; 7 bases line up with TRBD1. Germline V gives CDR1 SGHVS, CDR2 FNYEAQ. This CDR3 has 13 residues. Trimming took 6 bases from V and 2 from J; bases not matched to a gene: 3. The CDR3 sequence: CASRPQGNYGYTF. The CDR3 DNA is TGTGCCAGCAGACCACAGGGGAACTATGGCTACACCTTC.

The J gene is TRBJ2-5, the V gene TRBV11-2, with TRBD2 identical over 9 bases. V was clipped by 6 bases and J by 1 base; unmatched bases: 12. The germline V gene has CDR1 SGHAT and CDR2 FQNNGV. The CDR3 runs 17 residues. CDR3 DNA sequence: TGTGCCAGCAGGTTGCGGGGGGGACCCCTTAGCCAAGAGACCCAGTACTTC. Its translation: CASRLRGGPLSQETQYF.

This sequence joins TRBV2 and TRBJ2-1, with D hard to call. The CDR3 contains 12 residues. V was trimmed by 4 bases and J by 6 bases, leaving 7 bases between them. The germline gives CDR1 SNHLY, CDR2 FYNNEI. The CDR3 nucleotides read TGTGCCAGCAGTGGGGCCAGCAATGAGCAGTTCTTC. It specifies CASSGASNEQFF.

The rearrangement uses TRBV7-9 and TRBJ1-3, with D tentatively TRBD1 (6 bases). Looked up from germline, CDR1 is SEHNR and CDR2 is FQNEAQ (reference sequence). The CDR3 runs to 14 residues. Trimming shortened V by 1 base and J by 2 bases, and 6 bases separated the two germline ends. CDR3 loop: CASSLDRAGNTIYF. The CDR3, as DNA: TGTGCCAGCAGCTTAGACAGGGCTGGAAACACCATATATTTT.

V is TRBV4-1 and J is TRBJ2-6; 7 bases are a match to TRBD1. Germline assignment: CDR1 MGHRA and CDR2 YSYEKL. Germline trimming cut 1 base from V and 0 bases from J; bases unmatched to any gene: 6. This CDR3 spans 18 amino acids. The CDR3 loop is CASSQGQGTPSGANVLTF. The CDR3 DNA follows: TGCGCCAGCAGCCAAGGACAGGGTACACCCTCTGGGGCCAACGTCCTGACTTTC.

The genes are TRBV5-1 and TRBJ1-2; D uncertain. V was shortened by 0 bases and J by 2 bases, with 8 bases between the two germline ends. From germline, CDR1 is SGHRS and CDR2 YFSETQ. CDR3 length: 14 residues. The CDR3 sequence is CASSLVSGNYGYTF. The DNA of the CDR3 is TGCGCCAGCAGCTTGGTTTCGGGAAACTATGGCTACACCTTC.

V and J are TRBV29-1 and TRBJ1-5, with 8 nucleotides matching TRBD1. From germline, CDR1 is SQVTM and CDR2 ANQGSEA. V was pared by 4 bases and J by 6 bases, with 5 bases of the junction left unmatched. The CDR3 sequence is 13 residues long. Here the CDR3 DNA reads TGCAGCGTTGTAGGACAGGGTGGTCAGCCCCAGCATTTT. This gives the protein CSVVGQGGQPQHF.

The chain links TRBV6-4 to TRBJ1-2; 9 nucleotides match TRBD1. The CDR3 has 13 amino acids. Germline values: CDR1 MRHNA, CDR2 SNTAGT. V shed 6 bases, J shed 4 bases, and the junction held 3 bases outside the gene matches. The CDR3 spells CASSKTGGYGYTF. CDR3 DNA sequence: TGTGCCAGCAGCAAGACAGGGGGCTATGGCTACACCTTC.

The CDR3 DNA is TGTGCCAGCAGGATAAATCAGGGATCTAGCACAGATACGCAGTATTTT. This sequence encodes CASRINQGSSTDTQYF. The rearrangement uses TRBV2 and TRBJ2-3, with D perhaps matching TRBD1 (5 bases). The germline CDR1 and CDR2 sequences are SNHLY and FYNNEI. The CDR3 consists of 16 residues. Trimming took off 6 bases at V and 0 bases at J, with 16 bases between the two ends.

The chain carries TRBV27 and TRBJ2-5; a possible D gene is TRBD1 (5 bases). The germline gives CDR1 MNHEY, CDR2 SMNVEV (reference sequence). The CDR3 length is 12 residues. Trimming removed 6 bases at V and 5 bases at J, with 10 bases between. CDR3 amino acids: CASSQGGETQYF. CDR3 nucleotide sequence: TGTGCCAGCAGCCAGGGTGGGGAGACCCAGTACTTC.

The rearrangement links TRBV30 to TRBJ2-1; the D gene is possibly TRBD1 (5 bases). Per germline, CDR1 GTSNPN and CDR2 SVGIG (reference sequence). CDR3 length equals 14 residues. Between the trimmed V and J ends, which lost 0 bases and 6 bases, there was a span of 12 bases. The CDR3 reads CAWSVVGQGNEQFF. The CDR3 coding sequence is TGTGCCTGGAGTGTGGTTGGGCAGGGCAATGAGCAGTTCTTC.

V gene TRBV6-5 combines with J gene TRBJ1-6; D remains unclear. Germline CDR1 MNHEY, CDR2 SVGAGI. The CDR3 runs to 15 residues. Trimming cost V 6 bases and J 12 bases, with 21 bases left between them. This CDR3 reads CASSPSQPREGPLHF. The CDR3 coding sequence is TGTGCCAGCAGCCCATCCCAGCCGAGGGAGGGACCCCTCCACTTT.

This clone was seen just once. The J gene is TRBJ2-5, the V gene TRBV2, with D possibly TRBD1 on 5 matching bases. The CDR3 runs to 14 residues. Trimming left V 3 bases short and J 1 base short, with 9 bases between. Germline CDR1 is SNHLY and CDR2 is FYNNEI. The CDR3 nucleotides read TGTGCCAGCAGTGAGTCTAGGGGCCAAGAGACCCAGTACTTC. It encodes CASSESRGQETQYF. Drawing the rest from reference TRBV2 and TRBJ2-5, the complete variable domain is EPEVTQTPSHQVTQMGQEVILRCVPISNHLYFYWYRQILGQKVEFLVSFYNNEISEKSEIFDDQFSVERPDGSNFTLKIRSTKLEDSAMYFCASSESRGQETQYFGPGTRLLVL.

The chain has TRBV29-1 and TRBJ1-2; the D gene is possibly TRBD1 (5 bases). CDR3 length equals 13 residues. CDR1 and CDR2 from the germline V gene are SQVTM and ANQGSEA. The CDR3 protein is CSAFTGETYGYTF. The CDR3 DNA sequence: TGCAGTGCATTCACAGGCGAAACTTATGGCTACACCTTC.